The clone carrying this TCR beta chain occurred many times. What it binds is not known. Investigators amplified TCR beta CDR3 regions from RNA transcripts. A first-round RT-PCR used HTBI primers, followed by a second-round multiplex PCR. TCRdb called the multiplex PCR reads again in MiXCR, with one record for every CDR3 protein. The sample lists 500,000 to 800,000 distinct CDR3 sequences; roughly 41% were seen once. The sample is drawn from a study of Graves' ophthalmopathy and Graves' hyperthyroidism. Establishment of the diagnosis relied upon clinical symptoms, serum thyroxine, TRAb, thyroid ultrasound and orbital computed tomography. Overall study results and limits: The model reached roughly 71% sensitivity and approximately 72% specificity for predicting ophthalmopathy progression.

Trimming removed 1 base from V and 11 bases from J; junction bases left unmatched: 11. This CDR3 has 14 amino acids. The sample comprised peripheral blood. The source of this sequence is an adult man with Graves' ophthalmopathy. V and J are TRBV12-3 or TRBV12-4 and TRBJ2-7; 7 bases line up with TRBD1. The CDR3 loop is CASSLDGTARFKYF. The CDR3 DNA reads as TGTGCCAGCAGTTTAGACGGGACAGCAAGGTTTAAGTACTTC.